The subject of this entry is one T cell receptor (beta chain). Its specificity is not known. The data were produced by immunoSEQ multiplex PCR, yet TCRdb's version contains in-frame clones alone and is incomplete. This table has about 260,000 clones, 80% to 95% appearing once. This sample stems from a study of cytomegalovirus exposure and HLA in healthy donors. Study information: The same platform used for the roughly 600 first-cohort repertoires was also used for the roughly 120 validation repertoires, as a later analysis reported. Study results and limitations: Reported results showed that the classifier diagnosed cytomegalovirus status with high specificity and sensitivity. The study flagged some 170 TCR beta chains as cytomegalovirus-associated.

The donors were in the roughly 110-subject validation cohort, distinct from the roughly 720-subject first cohort. Germline CDR1 reads SGHAT; CDR2 reads FQDESV (reference sequence). CDR3 length equals 13 residues. V was shortened by 4 bases and J by 3 bases, with 10 bases between the two germline ends. Sequencing input: PBMCs. This receptor was taken from a young woman in good health and CMV-seronegative. J is TRBJ2-7 and V is TRBV11-1; possibly TRBD1 or TRBD2 for D (5 bases each). The CDR3 DNA reads as TGTGCCAGCAGCTCTGGGGGAAGCTACGAGCAGTACTTC. It is translated as CASSSGGSYEQYF.